A single sample gave rise to the 6 T cell receptor beta chains below, sequenced in a study of blood T cell repertoires in COVID-19. Generated by immunoSEQ multiplex PCR, the TCRdb table keeps only in-frame clones and is missing some. This sample has roughly 110,000 clones, with 84% found just once. The source material was peripheral blood. Receptors were obtained from a woman between 35 and 50 years old with acute or convalescent COVID-19.

This chain uses TRBV3-1 (or the pseudogene TRBV3-2) with TRBJ1-1, with a possible D match to TRBD1 (5 bases). CDR3 length equals 16 residues. The germline V gene encodes CDR1 LGHDT and CDR2 YNNKEL (reference sequence). V lost 4 bases, J lost 6 bases, and 21 bases lay in between. The CDR3 is CASSRRTGGIVPEAFF. CDR3 sequence (DNA): TGTGCCAGCAGCCGTCGGACGGGGGGAATTGTCCCTGAAGCTTTCTTT.

The rearrangement links TRBV6-1 to TRBJ2-1, with 7 bases aligning to TRBD1. V was pared by 3 bases and J by 4 bases, with 6 bases of the junction left unmatched. Germline assignment: CDR1 MNHNS and CDR2 SASEGT. The CDR3 is 15 amino acids. CDR3 coding DNA: TGTGCCAGCAGTGATCTAGGGGGCGCATACAATGAGCAGTTCTTC. Protein product: CASSDLGGAYNEQFF.

The rearrangement joins TRBV5-1 to TRBJ1-2, with 9 bases identical to TRBD1. Germline V gene data show CDR1 as SGHRS and CDR2 as YFSETQ. This CDR3 has 18 amino acids. Trimming cost V 0 bases and J 7 bases; bases outside gene matches: 16. In DNA, the CDR3 is TGCGCCAGCAGCTTGGTTCCGGGAGCCTCTGGACAGGGGCTTGGCTACACCTTC. Its translation is CASSLVPGASGQGLGYTF. The full variable domain, completed using reference TRBV5-1 and TRBJ1-2, is KAGVTQTPRYLIKTRGQQVTLSCSPISGHRSVSWYQQTPGQGLQFLFEYFSETQRNKGNFPGRFSGRQFSNSRSEMNVSTLELGDSALYLCASSLVPGASGQGLGYTFGSGTRLTVV.

This clone was found a few times. The V and J genes are TRBV5-5 and TRBJ1-6; D remains unclear. The V gene lost 4 bases and the J gene lost 10 bases, with 18 bases spanning the gap. Per the germline V gene, CDR1 is SGHKS and CDR2 is YYEKEE (reference sequence). The CDR3 sequence is 15 residues long. DNA for the CDR3: TGTGCCAGCAGCGTCGAGCCTAATTCACGATCACCCCTCCACTTT. Its protein product is CASSVEPNSRSPLHF.

The rearrangement links TRBV19 to TRBJ1-6; no definite D call. Deletions cut 6 bases from V and 9 bases from J, with 15 bases between. This CDR3 region has 14 residues. From germline, CDR1 is LNHDA and CDR2 SQIVND (reference sequence). The CDR3 spells CASSSGELSSPLHF. The DNA of the CDR3 is TGTGCCAGTAGCAGCGGGGAGCTGAGTTCACCCCTCCACTTT.

The chain employs TRBV5-6 and TRBJ2-1; D is possibly TRBD1 (5 bases). Trimming left V 2 bases short and J 10 bases short, with 13 bases between. CDR3 length: 13 amino acids. Germline V CDR1 and CDR2: SGHDT, YYEEEE. This chain's CDR3 is CASSFRVGREQFF. The CDR3, as DNA: TGTGCCAGCAGCTTCCGAGTGGGGCGGGAGCAGTTCTTC.